Listed below are T cell receptor beta chains from one sample, sequenced in a study of blood T cells in healthy people across ages. TCRdb analysed the 5' RACE reads with MiXCR anew, one entry per CDR3 protein. Seen here are 1.5 million to 2 million distinct CDR3 sequences, over 25% observed once, and the top ten hold 7% to 9%. Material for sequencing was blood. The receptors here all came from a woman aged 25 to 45 in good health. CDR3s include the opening cysteine and the closing phenylalanine or tryptophan. D genes are given only for firm matches. Clone size is stated in some rows and not others, as once, few, many or a class when expanded.

clone size: -
J gene: TRBJ1-1
D gene: -
V gene: TRBV5-1
CDR3 DNA: TGCGCCAGCAGCTTGGATTCATCAGGGGCGAACACTGAAGCTTTCTTT
CDR3 protein: CASSLDSSGANTEAFF

clone size: -
J gene: TRBJ1-6
D gene: -
V gene: TRBV11-2
CDR3 DNA: TGTGCCAGCAGCTCGGCAGGTTCACCCCTCCACTTT
CDR3 protein: CASSSAGSPLHF

clone size: -
J gene: TRBJ2-7
D gene: -
V gene: TRBV20-1
CDR3 DNA: TGCAGTGCTAGTGGCGGAGTTCTTCTCGAGCAGTACTTC
CDR3 protein: CSASGGVLLEQYF

clone size: few
J gene: TRBJ1-2
D gene: -
V gene: TRBV12-3/TRBV12-4
CDR3 DNA: TGTGCCAGCAGTTTCCGGCAGGCGTGCTATGGCTACACCTTC
CDR3 protein: CASSFRQACYGYTF

clone size: few
J gene: TRBJ2-7
D gene: -
V gene: TRBV4-1
CDR3 DNA: TGCGCCAGCAGCCAAGATGATGCAGTATCCTACGAGCAGTACTTC
CDR3 protein: CASSQDDAVSYEQYF

clone size: few
J gene: TRBJ1-1
D gene: -
V gene: TRBV6-1
CDR3 DNA: TGTGCCAGCAGCCTTTCCGGGACACACCGAAAGAACACTGAAGCTTTCTTT
CDR3 protein: CASSLSGTHRKNTEAFF

clone size: few
J gene: TRBJ2-7
D gene: TRBD1
V gene: TRBV12-3/TRBV12-4
CDR3 DNA: TGTGCCAGCAGTTCCCCGGGACAGTTATACGAGCAGTACTTC
CDR3 protein: CASSSPGQLYEQYF

clone size: -
J gene: TRBJ1-1
D gene: -
V gene: TRBV25-1
CDR3 DNA: TGTGCCAGCATGCCCCGCAGGGGTTACACTGAAGCTTTCTTT
CDR3 protein: CASMPRRGYTEAFF

clone size: few
J gene: TRBJ2-1
D gene: TRBD1
V gene: TRBV27
CDR3 DNA: TGTGCCAGCAGTTCGTCCGGGACAGTTGAGTTCTTC
CDR3 protein: CASSSSGTVEFF

clone size: -
J gene: TRBJ2-5
D gene: TRBD1
V gene: TRBV28
CDR3 DNA: TGTGCCAGCAGTCCTAGGGGACAGATGCAAGAGACCCAGTACTTC
CDR3 protein: CASSPRGQMQETQYF

clone size: -
J gene: TRBJ2-1
D gene: -
V gene: TRBV30
CDR3 DNA: TGTGCCTTTGCACGGTGGAGTCCCAATGAGCAGTTCTTC
CDR3 protein: CAFARWSPNEQFF

clone size: -
J gene: TRBJ2-1
D gene: TRBD2
V gene: TRBV11-2
CDR3 DNA: TGTGCCAGCAGCCGGACTAGCGGGAGTGTCCGTGAGCAGTTCTTC
CDR3 protein: CASSRTSGSVREQFF

clone size: -
J gene: TRBJ2-5
D gene: -
V gene: TRBV6-2/TRBV6-3
CDR3 DNA: TGTGCCAGCAGTCGTGCAGGATTTCCAATGGAGACCCAGTACTTC
CDR3 protein: CASSRAGFPMETQYF

clone size: once
J gene: TRBJ2-7
D gene: -
V gene: TRBV7-9
CDR3 DNA: TGTGCCAGCAGCTGGGCAGGGGTTAACTCCTACGAGCAGTACTTC
CDR3 protein: CASSWAGVNSYEQYF

clone size: many
J gene: TRBJ1-2
D gene: -
V gene: TRBV3-1
CDR3 DNA: TGTGCCAGCAGCAAAGGACCAAGGACGGGGGGCTACACCTTC
CDR3 protein: CASSKGPRTGGYTF

clone size: -
J gene: TRBJ2-4
D gene: -
V gene: TRBV28
CDR3 DNA: TGTGCCAGCAGTGCCAGGGGTTTGGACATTCAGTACTTC
CDR3 protein: CASSARGLDIQYF

clone size: few
J gene: TRBJ2-6
D gene: -
V gene: TRBV24-1
CDR3 DNA: TGTGCCACCAATCCGGTATGGTGGCACGGGGACTCTGGGGCCAACGTCCTGACTTTC
CDR3 protein: CATNPVWWHGDSGANVLTF

clone size: few
J gene: TRBJ2-5
D gene: TRBD2
V gene: TRBV7-9
CDR3 DNA: TGTGCCGGTGTGCCGGGAGGAACTAGCGGGAGGAGGGAGACCCAGTACTTC
CDR3 protein: CAGVPGGTSGRRETQYF

clone size: many
J gene: TRBJ2-1
D gene: -
V gene: TRBV12-3/TRBV12-4
CDR3 DNA: TGTGCCACCTCATGGAGCGGATACAATGAGCAGTTCTTC
CDR3 protein: CATSWSGYNEQFF

clone size: -
J gene: TRBJ2-1
D gene: -
V gene: TRBV12-3/TRBV12-4
CDR3 DNA: TGTGCCAGCAGTTCCGCCCTCGGCTCCTACAATGAGCAGTTCTTC
CDR3 protein: CASSSALGSYNEQFF

clone size: few
J gene: TRBJ2-1
D gene: -
V gene: TRBV7-8
CDR3 DNA: TGTGCCAGCACCCTATCAATCGCGGGGGCGCACAATGAGCAGTTCTTC
CDR3 protein: CASTLSIAGAHNEQFF

clone size: once
J gene: TRBJ1-2
D gene: TRBD1
V gene: TRBV19
CDR3 DNA: TGTGCCAGTAGTACCCGAGGACAGGGCAACTATGGCTACACCTTC
CDR3 protein: CASSTRGQGNYGYTF

clone size: -
J gene: TRBJ2-1
D gene: -
V gene: TRBV4-3
CDR3 DNA: TGCGCCAGCAGGGGTACCCCGGCGGCCACCGATGAGCAGTTCTTC
CDR3 protein: CASRGTPAATDEQFF

clone size: -
J gene: TRBJ2-5
D gene: -
V gene: TRBV20-1
CDR3 DNA: TGCAGTGCTAGAGATCCGGCAGGGATGGAGACCCAGTACTTC
CDR3 protein: CSARDPAGMETQYF

clone size: few
J gene: TRBJ2-5
D gene: TRBD2
V gene: TRBV12-5
CDR3 DNA: TGTGCTAGTGGTTTGGAACCGGGACTAGAGACGACCCAGTACTTC
CDR3 protein: CASGLEPGLETTQYF

clone size: many
J gene: TRBJ2-7
D gene: -
V gene: TRBV29-1
CDR3 DNA: TGCAGCGTTGAAGCCCGGGAAGGGGGCGAGCAGTACTTC
CDR3 protein: CSVEAREGGEQYF

clone size: few
J gene: TRBJ2-1
D gene: TRBD2
V gene: TRBV20-1
CDR3 DNA: TGCAGTGCTAGTGCTCGGGGGGGACTCCTTTACAATGAGCAGTTCTTC
CDR3 protein: CSASARGGLLYNEQFF

clone size: -
J gene: TRBJ2-5
D gene: -
V gene: TRBV3-1
CDR3 DNA: TGTGCCAGCAGCCAAAGGCGCAGGGACCAAGAGACCCAGTACTTC
CDR3 protein: CASSQRRRDQETQYF

clone size: many
J gene: TRBJ2-5
D gene: -
V gene: TRBV18
CDR3 DNA: TGTGCCAGCTCACAAAGGCGTCAAGAGACCCAGTACTTC
CDR3 protein: CASSQRRQETQYF

clone size: -
J gene: TRBJ2-1
D gene: TRBD2
V gene: TRBV20-1
CDR3 DNA: TGCAGTGCTACCCTGACTAGCGGACTACAGGATGAGCAGTTCTTC
CDR3 protein: CSATLTSGLQDEQFF

clone size: many
J gene: TRBJ2-5
D gene: TRBD1
V gene: TRBV18
CDR3 DNA: TGTGCCAGCTCACAGGGACAGGGTGAGACCCAGTACTTC
CDR3 protein: CASSQGQGETQYF

clone size: few
J gene: TRBJ2-5
D gene: TRBD2
V gene: TRBV30
CDR3 DNA: TGTGCCTGGAGTTACGGACTAGCGGCCCTGGGAGAGACCCAGTACTTC
CDR3 protein: CAWSYGLAALGETQYF

clone size: few
J gene: TRBJ1-2
D gene: -
V gene: TRBV5-1
CDR3 DNA: TGCGCCAGCAGCTTGGCTATTTCGGCGGGCTATGGCTACACCTTC
CDR3 protein: CASSLAISAGYGYTF

clone size: few
J gene: TRBJ2-4
D gene: -
V gene: TRBV29-1
CDR3 DNA: TGCAGCGTTGACAGCCCCGTCGGCAAAAACATTCAGTACTTC
CDR3 protein: CSVDSPVGKNIQYF

clone size: few
J gene: TRBJ2-3
D gene: -
V gene: TRBV2
CDR3 DNA: TGTGCCAGCAGGAACGGCGGAGCTACGCAGTATTTT
CDR3 protein: CASRNGGATQYF

clone size: few
J gene: TRBJ2-5
D gene: -
V gene: TRBV20-1
CDR3 DNA: TGCAGTGCTAGAGATCCGGTCGACACAGGGACCCAGTACTTC
CDR3 protein: CSARDPVDTGTQYF

clone size: -
J gene: TRBJ2-7
D gene: -
V gene: TRBV28
CDR3 DNA: TGTGCCAGCAGAGCCGGCCGCTACGAGCAGTACTTC
CDR3 protein: CASRAGRYEQYF

clone size: -
J gene: TRBJ2-3
D gene: -
V gene: TRBV24-1
CDR3 DNA: TGTGCCACCAGTGATACAGAACCCACAGATACGCAGTATTTT
CDR3 protein: CATSDTEPTDTQYF

clone size: many
J gene: TRBJ2-5
D gene: -
V gene: TRBV14
CDR3 DNA: TGTGCCAGCAGCCAATTAGTACAAGAGACCCAGTACTTC
CDR3 protein: CASSQLVQETQYF

clone size: -
J gene: TRBJ1-1
D gene: -
V gene: TRBV5-1
CDR3 DNA: TGCGCCAGCAGCTTGTCGTGGGCCGGGGACACTGAAGCTTTCTTT
CDR3 protein: CASSLSWAGDTEAFF

clone size: many
J gene: TRBJ2-7
D gene: -
V gene: TRBV27
CDR3 DNA: TGTGCCAGCTCGACGGTAAGGGGCTACGAGCAGTACTTC
CDR3 protein: CASSTVRGYEQYF

clone size: few
J gene: TRBJ1-2
D gene: -
V gene: TRBV2
CDR3 DNA: TGTGCCAGCATTCCTCCCCGGGACACCCGGACAAACTATGGCTACACCTTC
CDR3 protein: CASIPPRDTRTNYGYTF

clone size: -
J gene: TRBJ2-7
D gene: -
V gene: TRBV30
CDR3 DNA: TGTGCCTGGAGTGGGACATCGGCAAGCTCCTACGAGCAGTACTTC
CDR3 protein: CAWSGTSASSYEQYF

clone size: many
J gene: TRBJ2-7
D gene: -
V gene: TRBV29-1
CDR3 DNA: TGCAGCGGCGGGGAGGGGGCAGGGGAGCAGTACTTC
CDR3 protein: CSGGEGAGEQYF

clone size: many
J gene: TRBJ2-1
D gene: TRBD2
V gene: TRBV6-5
CDR3 DNA: TGTGCCAGCAGAACTAGCGGGGGGGCGGGTGAGCAGTTCTTC
CDR3 protein: CASRTSGGAGEQFF

clone size: -
J gene: TRBJ2-3
D gene: TRBD2
V gene: TRBV2
CDR3 DNA: TGTACCAGCACCGGAATAGCGGGATCTAGCACAGATACGCAGTATTTT
CDR3 protein: CTSTGIAGSSTDTQYF

clone size: many
J gene: TRBJ2-3
D gene: -
V gene: TRBV7-3
CDR3 DNA: TGTGCCAGCAGCGCCATTCCCGGAGATACGCAGTATTTT
CDR3 protein: CASSAIPGDTQYF

clone size: -
J gene: TRBJ1-2
D gene: -
V gene: TRBV6-1
CDR3 DNA: TGTGCCAGCAGAAAGCAGGGGCTCTATGGCTACACCTTC
CDR3 protein: CASRKQGLYGYTF

clone size: few
J gene: TRBJ2-1
D gene: -
V gene: TRBV10-3
CDR3 DNA: TGTGCCACCATAGGGGGGGCTGGTGGCAATGAGCAGTTCTTC
CDR3 protein: CATIGGAGGNEQFF

clone size: -
J gene: TRBJ1-2
D gene: -
V gene: TRBV12-3/TRBV12-4
CDR3 DNA: TGTGCCAGCTCCCCGCAGGACGTCCGGTATGGCTACACCTTC
CDR3 protein: CASSPQDVRYGYTF

clone size: few
J gene: TRBJ2-5
D gene: TRBD1
V gene: TRBV27
CDR3 DNA: TGTGCCAGCAGGAGAGCACAGGGGGCCAGGAAGACCCAGTACTTC
CDR3 protein: CASRRAQGARKTQYF

clone size: few
J gene: TRBJ2-5
D gene: -
V gene: TRBV5-1
CDR3 DNA: TGCGCCAGCAGCTGGGACATAGAGACCCAGTACTTC
CDR3 protein: CASSWDIETQYF

clone size: -
J gene: TRBJ2-3
D gene: -
V gene: TRBV12-3/TRBV12-4
CDR3 DNA: TGTGCCAGCAGCCCCTTGGACAGATCCACAGATACGCAGTATTTT
CDR3 protein: CASSPLDRSTDTQYF

clone size: -
J gene: TRBJ2-1
D gene: -
V gene: TRBV29-1
CDR3 DNA: TGCAGCGTTGAGGAGGGAGTCTGCAATGAGCAGTTCTTC
CDR3 protein: CSVEEGVCNEQFF

clone size: -
J gene: TRBJ2-7
D gene: -
V gene: TRBV4-3
CDR3 DNA: TGCGCCAGCAGCCAAGATTTAGGGCGGGATCAGCAGTACTTC
CDR3 protein: CASSQDLGRDQQYF

clone size: many
J gene: TRBJ1-5
D gene: -
V gene: TRBV7-9
CDR3 DNA: TGTGCCAGCAGCTCCGCAGGGGATCAGCCCCAGCATTTT
CDR3 protein: CASSSAGDQPQHF

clone size: -
J gene: TRBJ2-7
D gene: TRBD2
V gene: TRBV12-3/TRBV12-4
CDR3 DNA: TGTGCCAGCAGTCCGACGAGAAGACTAGCGGGAGACGGGGAGCAGTACTTC
CDR3 protein: CASSPTRRLAGDGEQYF

clone size: -
J gene: TRBJ2-3
D gene: -
V gene: TRBV7-9
CDR3 DNA: TGTGCCAGCAGCTCCCGGGGAAAAGTTGATACGCAGTATTTT
CDR3 protein: CASSSRGKVDTQYF

clone size: few
J gene: TRBJ1-1
D gene: TRBD1
V gene: TRBV6-5
CDR3 DNA: TGTGCCAGCAGTTATGGACAGGCTGAAGCTTTCTTT
CDR3 protein: CASSYGQAEAFF

clone size: once
J gene: TRBJ1-1
D gene: -
V gene: TRBV3-1
CDR3 DNA: TGTGCCAGCAGCCGTCTACATCGGGACAACACTGGAGCTTTCTTT
CDR3 protein: CASSRLHRDNTGAFF